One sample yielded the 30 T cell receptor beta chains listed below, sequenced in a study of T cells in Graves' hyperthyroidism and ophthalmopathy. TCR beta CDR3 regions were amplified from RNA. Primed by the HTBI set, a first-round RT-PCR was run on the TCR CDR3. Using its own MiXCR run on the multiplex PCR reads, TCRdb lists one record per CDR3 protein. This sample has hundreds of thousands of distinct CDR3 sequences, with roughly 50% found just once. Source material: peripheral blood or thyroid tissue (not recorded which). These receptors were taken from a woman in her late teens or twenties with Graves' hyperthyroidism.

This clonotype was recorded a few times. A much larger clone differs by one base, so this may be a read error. The DNA of the CDR3 is TGCAGTGCGCTGGACAGGGAACCTATGGTGCAGTACTTC. Encoded protein: CSALDREPMVQYF. The chain is built from TRBV20-1 and TRBJ2-7, with 8 bases fitting TRBD1. Trimming took 6 bases from V and 9 from J; bases not matched to a gene: 13. The CDR3 extends over 13 amino acids. Germline V gene data show CDR1 as DFQATT and CDR2 as SNEGSKA (reference sequence).

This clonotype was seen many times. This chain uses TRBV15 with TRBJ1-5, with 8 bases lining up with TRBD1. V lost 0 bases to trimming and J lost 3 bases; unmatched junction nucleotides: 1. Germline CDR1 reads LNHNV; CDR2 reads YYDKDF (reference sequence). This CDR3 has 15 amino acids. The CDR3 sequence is CATSRDRGPNQPQHF. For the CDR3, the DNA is TGTGCCACCAGCAGAGACAGGGGGCCCAATCAGCCCCAGCATTTT. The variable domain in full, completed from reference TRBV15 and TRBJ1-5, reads DAMVIQNPRYQVTQFGKPVTLSCSQTLNHNVMYWYQQKSSQAPKLLFHYYDKDFNNEADTPDNFQSRRPNTSFCFLDIRSPGLGDTAMYLCATSRDRGPNQPQHFGDGTRLSIL.

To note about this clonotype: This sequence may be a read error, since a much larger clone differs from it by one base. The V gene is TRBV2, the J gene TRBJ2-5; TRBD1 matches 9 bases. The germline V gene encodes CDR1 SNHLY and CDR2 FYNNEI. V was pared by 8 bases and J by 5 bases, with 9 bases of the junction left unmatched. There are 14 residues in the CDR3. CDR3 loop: CASWGQGAVETQYF. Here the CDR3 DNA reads TGTGCCAGCTGGGGACAGGGAGCGGTGGAGACCCAGTACTTC.

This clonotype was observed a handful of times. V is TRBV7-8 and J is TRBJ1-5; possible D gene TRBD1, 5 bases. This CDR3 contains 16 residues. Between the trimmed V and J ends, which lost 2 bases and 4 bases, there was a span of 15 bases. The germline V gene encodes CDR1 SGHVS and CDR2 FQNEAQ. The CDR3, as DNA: TGTGCCAGCAGCTTAACCAGAGAGGGGCGAAATCAGCCCCAGCATTTT. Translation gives CASSLTREGRNQPQHF.

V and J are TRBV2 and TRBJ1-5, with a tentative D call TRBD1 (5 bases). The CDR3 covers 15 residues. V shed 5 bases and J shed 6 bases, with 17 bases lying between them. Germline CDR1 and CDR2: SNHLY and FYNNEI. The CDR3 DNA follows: TGTGCCAGCAGTTTAGGTAGTAGGGGAGGTCAGCCCCAGCATTTT. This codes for CASSLGSRGGQPQHF.

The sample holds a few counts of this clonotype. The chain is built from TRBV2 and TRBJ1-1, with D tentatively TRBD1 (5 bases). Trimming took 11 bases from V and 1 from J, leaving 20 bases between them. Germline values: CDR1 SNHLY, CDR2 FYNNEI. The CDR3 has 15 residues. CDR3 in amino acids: CASRGLGTENTEAFF. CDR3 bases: TGTGCCTCACGGGGGTTGGGTACAGAGAACACTGAAGCTTTCTTT.

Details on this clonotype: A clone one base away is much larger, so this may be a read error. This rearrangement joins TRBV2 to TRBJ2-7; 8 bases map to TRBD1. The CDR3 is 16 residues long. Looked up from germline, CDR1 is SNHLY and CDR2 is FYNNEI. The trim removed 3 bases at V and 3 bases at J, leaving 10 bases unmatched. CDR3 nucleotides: TGTGCCAGCAGTGACCGGTTGGCAGGGGGCGGCTACGAGCAGTACTTC. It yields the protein CASSDRLAGGGYEQYF.

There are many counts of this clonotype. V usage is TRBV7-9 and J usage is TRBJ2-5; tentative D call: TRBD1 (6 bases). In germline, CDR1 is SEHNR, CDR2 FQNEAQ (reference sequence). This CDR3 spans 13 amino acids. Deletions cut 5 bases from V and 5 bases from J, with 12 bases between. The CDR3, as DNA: TGTGCCAGCAGCCGGGACATTCGGGAGACCCAGTACTTC. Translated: CASSRDIRETQYF.

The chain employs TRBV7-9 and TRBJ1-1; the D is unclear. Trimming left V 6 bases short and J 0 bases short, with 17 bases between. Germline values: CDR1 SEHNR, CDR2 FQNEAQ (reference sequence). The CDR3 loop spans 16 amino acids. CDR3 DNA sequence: TGTGCCAGCAGGCTCCCGCGTCGCCTTATGAACACTGAAGCTTTCTTT. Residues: CASRLPRRLMNTEAFF.

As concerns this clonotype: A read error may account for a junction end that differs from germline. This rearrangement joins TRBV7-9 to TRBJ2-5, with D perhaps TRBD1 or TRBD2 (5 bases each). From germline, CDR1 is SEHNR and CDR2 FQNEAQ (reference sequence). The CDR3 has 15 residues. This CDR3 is CASSRGGMAVQPQYF. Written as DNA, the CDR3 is TGCGCCAGCAGCCGTGGGGGAATGGCGGTTCAGCCCCAGTACTTC.

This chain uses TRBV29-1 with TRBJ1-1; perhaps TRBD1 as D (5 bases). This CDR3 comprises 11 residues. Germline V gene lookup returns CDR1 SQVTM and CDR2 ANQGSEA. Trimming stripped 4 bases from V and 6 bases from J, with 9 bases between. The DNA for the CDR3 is TGCAGCGTTGGGCGGGACCCTGAAGCTTTCTTT. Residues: CSVGRDPEAFF.

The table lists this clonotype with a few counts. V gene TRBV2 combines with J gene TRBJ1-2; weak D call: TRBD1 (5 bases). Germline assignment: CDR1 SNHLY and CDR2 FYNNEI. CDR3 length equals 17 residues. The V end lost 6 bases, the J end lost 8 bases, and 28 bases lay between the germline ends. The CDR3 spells CASSDLARDPGSLGYTF. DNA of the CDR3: TGTGCCAGCAGCGACCTAGCCCGGGACCCCGGCAGTCTAGGCTACACCTTC.

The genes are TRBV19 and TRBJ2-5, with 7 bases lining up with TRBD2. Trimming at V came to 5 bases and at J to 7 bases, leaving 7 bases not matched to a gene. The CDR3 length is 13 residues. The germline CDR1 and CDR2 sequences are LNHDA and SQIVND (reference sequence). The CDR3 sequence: CASSEASGRTQYF. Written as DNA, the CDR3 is TGTGCCAGTAGTGAAGCTAGCGGCCGGACCCAGTACTTC.

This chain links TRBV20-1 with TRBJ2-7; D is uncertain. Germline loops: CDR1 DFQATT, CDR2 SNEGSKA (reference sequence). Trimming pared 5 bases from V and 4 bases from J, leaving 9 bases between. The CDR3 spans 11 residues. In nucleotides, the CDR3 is TGCAGTGCTGCTGACCGTTACGAGCAGTACTTC. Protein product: CSAADRYEQYF.

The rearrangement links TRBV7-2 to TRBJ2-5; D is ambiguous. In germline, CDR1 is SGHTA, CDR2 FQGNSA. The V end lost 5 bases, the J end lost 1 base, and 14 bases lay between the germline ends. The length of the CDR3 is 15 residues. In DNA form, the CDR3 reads TGTGCCAGCAGCAGCTTGGGCAGTGCCCAAGAGACCCAGTACTTC. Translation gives CASSSLGSAQETQYF.

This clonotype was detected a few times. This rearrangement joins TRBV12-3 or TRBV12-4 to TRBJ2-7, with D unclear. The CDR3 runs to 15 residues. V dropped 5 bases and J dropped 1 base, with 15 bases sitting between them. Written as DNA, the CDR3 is TGTGCCAGCAGTCCCACGGGCGGAAGTTCCTACGAGCAGTACTTC. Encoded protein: CASSPTGGSSYEQYF.

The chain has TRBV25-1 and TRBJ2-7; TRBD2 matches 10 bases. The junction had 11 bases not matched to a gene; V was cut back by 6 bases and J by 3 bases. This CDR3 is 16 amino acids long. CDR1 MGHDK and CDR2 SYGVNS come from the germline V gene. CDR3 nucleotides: TGTGCCAGCAGCTTGGCCGGACTAGCGGATAACTACGAGCAGTACTTC. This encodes CASSLAGLADNYEQYF.

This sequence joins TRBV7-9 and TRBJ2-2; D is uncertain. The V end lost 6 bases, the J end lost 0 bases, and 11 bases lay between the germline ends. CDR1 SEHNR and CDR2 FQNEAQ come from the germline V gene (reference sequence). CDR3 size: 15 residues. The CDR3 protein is CASSLTISNTGELFF. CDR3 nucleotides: TGTGCCAGCAGTCTGACAATTTCGAACACCGGGGAGCTGTTTTTT.

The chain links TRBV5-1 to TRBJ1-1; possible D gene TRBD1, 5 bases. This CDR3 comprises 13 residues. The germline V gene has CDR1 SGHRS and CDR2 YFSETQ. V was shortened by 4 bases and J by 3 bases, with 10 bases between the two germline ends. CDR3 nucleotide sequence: TGCGCCAGCAGCCGGGACGGTTACACTGAAGCTTTCTTT. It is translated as CASSRDGYTEAFF.

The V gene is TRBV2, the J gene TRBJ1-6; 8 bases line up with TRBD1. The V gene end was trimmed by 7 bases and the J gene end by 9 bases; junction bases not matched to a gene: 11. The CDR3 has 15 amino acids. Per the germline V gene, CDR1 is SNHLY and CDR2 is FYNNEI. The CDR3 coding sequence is TGTGCCAGCAACGTGGCAGGGGGCTTCTCTTCACCCCTCCACTTT. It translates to CASNVAGGFSSPLHF. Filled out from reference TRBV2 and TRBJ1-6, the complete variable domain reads EPEVTQTPSHQVTQMGQEVILRCVPISNHLYFYWYRQILGQKVEFLVSFYNNEISEKSEIFDDQFSVERPDGSNFTLKIRSTKLEDSAMYFCASNVAGGFSSPLHFGNGTRLTVT.

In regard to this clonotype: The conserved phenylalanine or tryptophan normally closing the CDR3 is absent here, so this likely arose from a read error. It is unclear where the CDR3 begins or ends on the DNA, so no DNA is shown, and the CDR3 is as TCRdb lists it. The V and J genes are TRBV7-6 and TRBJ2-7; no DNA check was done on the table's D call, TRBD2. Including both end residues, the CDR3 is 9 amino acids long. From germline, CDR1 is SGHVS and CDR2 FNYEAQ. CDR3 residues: CASSRASGR.

In DNA form, the CDR3 reads TGCAGCGTTGAAGGACAGGGGATCTATGGCTACACCTTC. Amino acids: CSVEGQGIYGYTF. The chain couples TRBV29-1 to TRBJ1-2, with TRBD1 identical over 8 bases. Germline V gives CDR1 SQVTM, CDR2 ANQGSEA. Unmatched junction bases numbered 2, after V lost 1 base and J lost 4 bases. The CDR3 is 13 residues long.

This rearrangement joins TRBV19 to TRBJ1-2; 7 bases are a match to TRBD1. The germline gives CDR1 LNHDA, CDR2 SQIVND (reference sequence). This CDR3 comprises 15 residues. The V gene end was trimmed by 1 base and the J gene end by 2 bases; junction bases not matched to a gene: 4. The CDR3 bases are TGTGCCAGTAGTATAGGGACAGGCGTCAACTATGGCTACACCTTC. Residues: CASSIGTGVNYGYTF.

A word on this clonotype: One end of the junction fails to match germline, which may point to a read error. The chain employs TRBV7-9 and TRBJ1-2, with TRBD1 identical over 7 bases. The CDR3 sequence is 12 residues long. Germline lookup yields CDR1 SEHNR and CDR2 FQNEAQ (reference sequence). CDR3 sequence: CASGLGTAGQSF. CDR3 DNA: TGTGCCAGCGGCTTAGGAACTGCGGGACAGTCCTTC.

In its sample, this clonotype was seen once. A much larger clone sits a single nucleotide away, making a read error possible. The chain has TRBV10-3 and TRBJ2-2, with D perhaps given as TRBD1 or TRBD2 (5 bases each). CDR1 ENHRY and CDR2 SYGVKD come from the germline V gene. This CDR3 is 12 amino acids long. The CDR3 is CANRGRTGELYF. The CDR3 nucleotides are TGTGCCAATAGGGGTCGCACCGGGGAGCTGTATTTT.

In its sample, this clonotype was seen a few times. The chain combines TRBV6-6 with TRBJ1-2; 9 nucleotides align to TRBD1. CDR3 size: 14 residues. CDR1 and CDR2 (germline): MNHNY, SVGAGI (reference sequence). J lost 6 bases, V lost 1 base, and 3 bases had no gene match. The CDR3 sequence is CASSYLGQGNGYTF. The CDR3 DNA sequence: TGTGCCAGCAGTTACTTAGGACAGGGGAATGGCTACACCTTC.

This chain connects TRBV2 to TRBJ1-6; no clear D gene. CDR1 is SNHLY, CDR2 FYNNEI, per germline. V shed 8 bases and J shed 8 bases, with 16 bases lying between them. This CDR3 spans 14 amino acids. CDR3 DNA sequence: TGTGCCAGCTTAGTCCTGGGAGGTGATTCACCCCTCCACTTT. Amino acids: CASLVLGGDSPLHF.

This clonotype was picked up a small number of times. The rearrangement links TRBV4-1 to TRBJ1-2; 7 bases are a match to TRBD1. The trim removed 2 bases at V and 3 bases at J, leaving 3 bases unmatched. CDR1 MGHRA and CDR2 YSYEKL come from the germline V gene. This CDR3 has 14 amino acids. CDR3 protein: CASSQQGVDYGYTF. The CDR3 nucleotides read TGCGCCAGCAGCCAACAGGGGGTTGACTATGGCTACACCTTC.

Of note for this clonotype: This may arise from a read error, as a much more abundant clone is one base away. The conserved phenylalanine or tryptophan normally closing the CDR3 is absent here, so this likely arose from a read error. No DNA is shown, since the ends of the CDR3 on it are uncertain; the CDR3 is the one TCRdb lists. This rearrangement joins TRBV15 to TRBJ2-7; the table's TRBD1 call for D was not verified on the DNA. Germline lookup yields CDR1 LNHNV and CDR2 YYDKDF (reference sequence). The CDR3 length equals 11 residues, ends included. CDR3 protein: CATKFGGGANT.

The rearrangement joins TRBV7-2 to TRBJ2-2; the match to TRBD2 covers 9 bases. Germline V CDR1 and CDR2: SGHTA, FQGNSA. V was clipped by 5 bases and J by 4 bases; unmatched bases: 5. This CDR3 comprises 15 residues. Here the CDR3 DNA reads TGTGCCAGCAGCCCCGGGGGACTAGCCACCGGGGAGCTGTTTTTT. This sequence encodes CASSPGGLATGELFF.